This entry lists 19 T cell receptor beta chains sequenced from one sample in a study of shared clonotypes between healthy human individuals. TCRdb's copy holds only in-frame clones and misses some; the assay was immunoSEQ multiplex PCR. Of around 940,000 clones listed, 70% to 85% are singletons. Sequenced: memory CD4+ T cells sorted from blood. The subset: CD45RA-negative fraction. All receptors come from a man aged 18 to 29 in good health.

The chain employs TRBV30 and TRBJ2-1, with unresolved D. With 7 bases removed from V and 3 bases from J, the gap between germline ends came to 16 bases. This CDR3 is 14 amino acids long. Germline V gene data show CDR1 as GTSNPN and CDR2 as SVGIG (reference sequence). The DNA for the CDR3 is TGTGCCTTTTGCCGGGCGAAACACTACAATGAGCAGTTCTTC. Its protein is CAFCRAKHYNEQFF.

Only a few counts were recorded for this clone. The chain employs TRBV5-1 and TRBJ1-4; possible D gene TRBD1, 6 bases. CDR1 is SGHRS and CDR2 is YFSETQ in the germline V gene. CDR3 length: 14 amino acids. Trimming shortened V by 0 bases and J by 8 bases, and 11 bases separated the two germline ends. CDR3 DNA sequence: TGCGCCAGCAGCTTGGGGGCAGGGGACGAAAAACTGTTTTTT. Translating it yields CASSLGAGDEKLFF.

The V call is TRBV28, the J call TRBJ1-2; D unresolved. Germline loops: CDR1 MDHEN, CDR2 SYDVKM. The CDR3 consists of 10 residues. V shed 8 bases and J shed 8 bases, with 9 bases lying between them. For the CDR3, the DNA is TGTGCCAGCGGGGTAAGGGGCTACACCTTC. This codes for CASGVRGYTF.

This CDR3 reads CAWNSGQLSGNTIYF. CDR3 coding DNA: TGTGCCTGGAATTCCGGGCAGCTCTCTGGAAACACCATATATTTT. The chain joins TRBV30 to TRBJ1-3; D is uncertain. With 4 bases removed from V and 0 bases from J, the gap between germline ends came to 13 bases. There are 15 residues in the CDR3. Germline CDR1 reads GTSNPN; CDR2 reads SVGIG (reference sequence).

In its sample, this clone was seen a few times. The chain recombines TRBV5-1 with TRBJ1-1, with TRBD1 identical over 9 bases. The CDR3 runs 15 residues. The ends lost 4 bases at V and 10 bases at J; junction bases unmatched: 14. Germline values: CDR1 SGHRS, CDR2 YFSETQ. CDR3 sequence reads: CASSAGAGQGRGAFF. CDR3 DNA: TGCGCCAGCAGCGCCGGGGCGGGACAGGGAAGAGGAGCTTTCTTT. The full variable domain, its missing parts supplied by reference TRBV5-1 and TRBJ1-1, is KAGVTQTPRYLIKTRGQQVTLSCSPISGHRSVSWYQQTPGQGLQFLFEYFSETQRNKGNFPGRFSGRQFSNSRSEMNVSTLELGDSALYLCASSAGAGQGRGAFFGQGTRLTVV.

To note about this clone: A read error may explain this, as a much larger clone is one base away. At the DNA level, this CDR3 is encoded by other sequences in the same sample as well. V is TRBV5-4 and J is TRBJ2-7; 8 bases fit TRBD1. Germline V CDR1 and CDR2: SGHNT, YYREEE (reference sequence). There are 13 residues in the CDR3. V was clipped by 4 bases and J by 2 bases; unmatched bases: 2. DNA for the CDR3: TGTGCCAGCAGCCGGACAGGGACCTACGAGCAGTACTTC. Its translation is CASSRTGTYEQYF. Drawing the rest from reference TRBV5-4 and TRBJ2-7, the complete variable domain is ETGVTQSPTHLIKTRGQQVTLRCSSQSGHNTVSWYQQALGQGPQFIFQYYREEENGRGNFPPRFSGLQFPNYSSELNVNALELDDSALYLCASSRTGTYEQYFGPGTRLTVT.

The chain carries TRBV7-2 and TRBJ2-5; D is possibly TRBD1 (6 bases). Trimming left V 4 bases short and J 9 bases short, with 21 bases between. Germline V gives CDR1 SGHTA, CDR2 FQGNSA. The CDR3 runs 15 residues. CDR3 region: CASSSEGERLSAQYF. CDR3 DNA sequence: TGTGCCAGCAGCTCAGAGGGGGAACGACTCTCGGCCCAGTACTTC.

The chain is built from TRBV2 and TRBJ1-2, with D maybe TRBD1 (6 bases). CDR1 and CDR2 (germline): SNHLY, FYNNEI. The CDR3 runs to 13 residues. Trimming left V 5 bases short and J 8 bases short, with 15 bases between. CDR3: CASSSDSGLGYTF. The CDR3 region has the DNA TGTGCCAGCAGTTCGGACAGTGGACTAGGCTACACCTTC. Full variable domain (remainder filled in from reference TRBV2 and TRBJ1-2): EPEVTQTPSHQVTQMGQEVILRCVPISNHLYFYWYRQILGQKVEFLVSFYNNEISEKSEIFDDQFSVERPDGSNFTLKIRSTKLEDSAMYFCASSSDSGLGYTFGSGTRLTVV.

This chain links TRBV10-2 with TRBJ1-1; D perhaps matches TRBD1 (5 bases). The CDR3 covers 13 residues. Trimming removed 7 bases at V and 6 bases at J, with 15 bases between. Germline V lookup: CDR1 WSHSY, CDR2 SAAADI. CDR3: CASTWGGLSEAFF. The CDR3 DNA is TGCGCCAGCACCTGGGGGGGACTCTCTGAAGCTTTCTTT.

The J gene is TRBJ1-2, the V gene TRBV6-6, with TRBD1 matching over 8 bases. The CDR3 is 15 amino acids. Germline assignment: CDR1 MNHNY and CDR2 SVGAGI (reference sequence). Germline trimming cut 6 bases from V and 2 bases from J; bases unmatched to any gene: 8. The CDR3 nucleotides are TGTGCCAGCAGGCGGGGACAGGAGGAAAACTATGGCTACACCTTC. This translates into CASRRGQEENYGYTF.

This chain joins TRBV11-2 and TRBJ2-5; D gene unclear. V lost 4 bases, J lost 5 bases, and 17 bases lay in between. The CDR3 is 15 residues long. Germline CDR1 is SGHAT and CDR2 is FQNNGV. The CDR3 reads CASSSRVVGAETQYF. The DNA for the CDR3 is TGTGCCAGCAGCTCCAGAGTAGTTGGAGCTGAGACCCAGTACTTC.

The rearrangement uses TRBV12-5 and TRBJ2-1; TRBD2 matches at 7 bases. The CDR3 loop spans 18 amino acids. Unmatched junction bases numbered 8, after V lost 0 bases and J lost 0 bases. Germline V lookup: CDR1 LGHNT, CDR2 FRNRAP. Here the CDR3 DNA reads TGTGCTAGTGGTTTGGTACTAGGTCGCGGGAGCTCCTACAATGAGCAGTTCTTC. It yields the protein CASGLVLGRGSSYNEQFF.

As for this clone: The sample has other DNA sequences that encode this CDR3 too. The chain links TRBV19 to TRBJ1-4; D uncertain. Looked up from germline, CDR1 is LNHDA and CDR2 is SQIVND (reference sequence). The CDR3 sequence is 14 residues long. Trimming took off 7 bases at V and 0 bases at J, with 9 bases between the two ends. Here the CDR3 DNA reads TGTGCCAGTACCCCCCTAGCAACTAATGAAAAACTGTTTTTT. It encodes CASTPLATNEKLFF.

The J gene is TRBJ2-2, the V gene TRBV2; D is perhaps TRBD1 or TRBD2 (5 bases each). CDR1 SNHLY and CDR2 FYNNEI come from the germline V gene. The CDR3 runs 14 residues. V was cut by 8 bases and J by 2 bases, with 12 bases left in between. CDR3 sequence (DNA): TGTGCCAGCGGGCTCCGGGACAACACCGGGGAGCTGTTTTTT. Its protein is CASGLRDNTGELFF. Complete variable domain (other parts from reference TRBV2 and TRBJ2-2): EPEVTQTPSHQVTQMGQEVILRCVPISNHLYFYWYRQILGQKVEFLVSFYNNEISEKSEIFDDQFSVERPDGSNFTLKIRSTKLEDSAMYFCASGLRDNTGELFFGEGSRLTVL.

The V call is TRBV5-1, the J call TRBJ1-4, with D perhaps TRBD1 (5 bases). Germline values: CDR1 SGHRS, CDR2 YFSETQ. The CDR3 has 17 residues. V was shortened by 4 bases and J by 1 base, with 17 bases between the two germline ends. CDR3 residues: CASSLRSGTGTNEKLFF. For the CDR3, the DNA is TGCGCCAGCAGCCTGCGATCCGGGACGGGAACTAATGAAAAACTGTTTTTT.

This clone was seen a few times. In the same sample, other DNA sequences code for this CDR3. The genes are TRBV11-3 and TRBJ2-2, with D unclear. This CDR3 region has 12 residues. CDR1 and CDR2 (germline): SGHNT, YENEEA. V gave up 6 bases and J gave up 3 bases, with 5 bases separating them. The chain's CDR3 is CASSPYTGELFF. For the CDR3, the DNA is TGTGCCAGCAGTCCCTACACCGGGGAGCTGTTTTTT.

In DNA, the CDR3 is TGTGCCAGCAGTCCAACCTCGGGGGATGGCTACACCTTC. Protein: CASSPTSGDGYTF. V and J are TRBV27 and TRBJ1-2; tentative D call: TRBD1 (5 bases). Trimming pared 5 bases from V and 6 bases from J, leaving 13 bases between. CDR1 is MNHEY, CDR2 SMNVEV, per germline (reference sequence). This CDR3 comprises 13 residues.

The chain couples TRBV19 to TRBJ2-1; 15 bases agree with TRBD2. The CDR3 contains 21 residues. V lost 8 bases, J lost 2 bases, and 19 bases stayed unmatched. The germline CDR1 and CDR2 sequences are LNHDA and SQIVND (reference sequence). The CDR3 DNA follows: TGTGCCAGTCAAAAGGGACTAGCGGGGGGACCGGGCTCCAGCGCCTACAATGAGCAGTTCTTC. Its protein is CASQKGLAGGPGSSAYNEQFF.

This clone was picked up one time. The V gene is TRBV6-6, the J gene TRBJ2-5, with D maybe TRBD1 (7 bases). V lost 6 bases to trimming and J lost 0 bases, with 17 bases between them. CDR1 is MNHNY, CDR2 SVGAGI, per germline (reference sequence). The CDR3 is 16 amino acids. The CDR3 spells CASRGGTDLYQETQYF. The DNA of the CDR3 is TGTGCCAGCAGAGGGGGGACAGACTTGTACCAAGAGACCCAGTACTTC.